The clone carrying this TCR beta chain has at least ten counts. Its antigen remains unknown. These data come from a study of Graves' ophthalmopathy and Graves' hyperthyroidism. Study overall: Untreated patients at initial diagnosis provided peripheral blood. Study outcomes and limitations: The authors also found most expanded thyroid clonotypes above 0.001 frequency in blood.

Investigators amplified TCR beta CDR3 regions from RNA transcripts. The workflow started with a first-round RT-PCR run with HTBI primers and then moved on to a second-round multiplex PCR. TCRdb re-derived calls from the multiplex PCR reads in MiXCR, one entry per CDR3 protein. In the table there are fewer than 600,000 distinct CDR3 sequences, roughly an eighth of which are singletons. This CDR3 region has 15 residues. Looked up from germline, CDR1 is MNHNS and CDR2 is SASEGT. V lost 6 bases and J 5 bases, leaving 19 bases between the germline ends. The chain uses TRBV6-1 and TRBJ2-5; tentatively, D is TRBD1 or TRBD2 (6 bases each). The receptor comes from a woman in her twenties or thirties with Graves' ophthalmopathy. Input material: blood. CDR3 DNA: TGTGCCAGCAGCCCGGTCCCGGGGGCAGGGGAGACCCAGTACTTC. Its protein is CASSPVPGAGETQYF.